The 9 T cell receptor beta chains reported below all come from one sample, sequenced in a study of T cells in Graves' hyperthyroidism and ophthalmopathy. RNA transcripts served as the template for amplifying TCR beta CDR3 regions. Researchers ran a first-round RT-PCR on the TCR CDR3 using the HTBI primer set. TCRdb analysed the multiplex PCR reads with MiXCR anew, one entry per CDR3 protein. The table includes nearly 600,000 distinct CDR3 sequences, approximately 13% detected once. Input material: blood. The receptors here all came from a woman in her 30s with Graves' hyperthyroidism that later progressed to Graves' ophthalmopathy.

This clonotype appeared many times. This rearrangement joins TRBV2 to TRBJ1-1; the match to TRBD1 covers 7 bases. CDR1 SNHLY and CDR2 FYNNEI come from the germline V gene. With 1 base clipped from V and 1 base from J, the junction kept 3 bases outside the gene matches. The length of the CDR3 is 15 residues. The CDR3 spells CASSEGDSENTEAFF. CDR3 nucleotide sequence: TGTGCCAGCAGTGAAGGGGACAGTGAGAACACTGAAGCTTTCTTT.

In its sample, this clonotype was seen many times. This chain joins TRBV6-1 and TRBJ2-1; D is undetermined. The V end lost 5 bases, the J end lost 8 bases, and 13 bases lay between the germline ends. Germline V gene sequence: CDR1 MNHNS, CDR2 SASEGT. This CDR3 region has 13 residues. The CDR3 reads CASSSPQRDEQFF. For the CDR3, the DNA is TGTGCCAGCAGTTCACCCCAACGCGATGAGCAGTTCTTC.

This clonotype was observed a few times. The chain couples TRBV20-1 to TRBJ2-3; D is perhaps TRBD2 (5 bases). The CDR3 contains 11 residues. V was clipped by 8 bases and J by 2 bases, with 8 bases between them. From germline, CDR1 is DFQATT and CDR2 SNEGSKA (reference sequence). CDR3 in DNA: TGCAGTCGGAGGTCCACAGATACGCAGTATTTT. This gives the protein CSRRSTDTQYF.

This clonotype was detected ten times or more. This rearrangement joins TRBV19 to TRBJ1-4, with 7 bases matching TRBD1. Unmatched junction bases numbered 9, after V lost 3 bases and J lost 8 bases. This CDR3 region has 15 residues. Germline-derived CDR1 and CDR2 are LNHDA and SQIVND (reference sequence). In DNA form, the CDR3 reads TGTGCCAGTAGTATCGACAGGGCTGGTGCGGAAAAACTGTTTTTT. Residues: CASSIDRAGAEKLFF.

This clonotype was seen repeatedly, ten times or more. The chain couples TRBV29-1 to TRBJ2-1; no reliable D call. This CDR3 spans 14 amino acids. Germline loops: CDR1 SQVTM, CDR2 ANQGSEA. Between the trimmed V and J ends, which lost 6 bases and 2 bases, there was a span of 14 bases. The CDR3 loop reads CSVAPVQPYNEQFF. In DNA form, the CDR3 reads TGCAGCGTCGCCCCAGTGCAACCCTACAATGAGCAGTTCTTC.

This clonotype was found once. This sequence joins TRBV2 and TRBJ2-5, with unresolved D. Per the germline V gene, CDR1 is SNHLY and CDR2 is FYNNEI. The length of the CDR3 is 14 residues. Trimming left V 1 base short and J 5 bases short, with 11 bases between. The DNA for the CDR3 is TGTGCCAGCAGTGAAGATCAAGGGTTTGAGACCCAGTACTTC. Translated, it gives CASSEDQGFETQYF.

V is TRBV11-2 and J is TRBJ2-7, with 16 bases lining up with TRBD2. Germline CDR1 and CDR2: SGHAT and FQNNGV. The CDR3 extends over 16 amino acids. V was pared by 6 bases and J by 6 bases, with 8 bases of the junction left unmatched. The CDR3 nucleotides read TGTGCCAGCAGACCCGGGACTAGCGGGGGGGCCCTCGAGCAGTACTTC. This codes for CASRPGTSGGALEQYF.

This clonotype has a handful of counts. The gene calls are TRBV6-2 or TRBV6-3 and TRBJ2-2, with a tentative D call TRBD2 (6 bases). This CDR3 is built from 13 residues. Germline CDR1 and CDR2: MNHEY and SVGEGT. The V end lost 6 bases, the J end lost 4 bases, and 9 bases lay between the germline ends. The CDR3 region has the DNA TGTGCCAGCAGGGGGACTGCCACCGGGGAGCTGTTTTTT. Protein product: CASRGTATGELFF.

This clonotype was counted at least ten times. This chain connects TRBV19 to TRBJ1-2; D gene unclear. Per the germline V gene, CDR1 is LNHDA and CDR2 is SQIVND (reference sequence). This CDR3 contains 14 residues. The V end lost 1 base, the J end lost 8 bases, and 14 bases lay between the germline ends. This CDR3 reads CASSIGPLVGGYTF. CDR3 bases: TGTGCCAGTAGTATAGGCCCCCTTGTTGGGGGCTACACCTTC.